The rows below give T cell receptor beta chains drawn from one sample of a study of tumor and adjacent non-tumor tissue in lung cancer. TCRdb analysed the multiplex PCR reads with MiXCR anew, one entry per CDR3 protein. The sample records about 67,000 distinct CDR3 sequences, roughly 77% being singletons. The sample was distant non-tumor lung tissue. The receptors come from a man aged 60 to 69 with non-small cell lung cancer. Both conserved end residues are part of each CDR3. A D gene is named only where the DNA matches it firmly. Size values are once, few and many counts, or a class for expanded clones, and some rows have none.

d_gene	abundance	v_gene	j_gene	CDR3aa	CDR3nt
-	-	TRBV4-1	TRBJ2-3	CASSQDTGPDITDTQYF	TGCGCCAGCAGCCAGGATACGGGCCCGGACATCACGGATACGCAGTATTTT
-	many	TRBV13	TRBJ2-7	CASSSRQGGNYEQYF	TGTGCCAGCAGCTCTCGACAGGGAGGGAACTACGAGCAGTACTTC
TRBD1	-	TRBV14	TRBJ2-1	CASSQGAGEQFF	TGTGCCAGCAGTCAGGGGGCGGGGGAGCAGTTCTTC
-	-	TRBV7-9	TRBJ2-3	CASSLGTDTQYF	TGTGCCAGCAGCTTGGGAACAGATACGCAGTATTTT
-	-	TRBV29-1	TRBJ1-1	CSVDLSTEAFF	TGCAGCGTGGACTTAAGTACTGAAGCTTTCTTT
-	-	TRBV6-2/TRBV6-3	TRBJ2-1	CASSIQGSYIELFF	TGTGCCAGCAGTATACAGGGCTCCTACATTGAACTGTTCTTC
-	-	TRBV19	TRBJ2-3	CSSSDHREQPQYF	TGTTCCAGTAGTGACCACAGGGAACAGCCCCAGTATTTT
-	many	TRBV24-1	TRBJ1-4	CATRSPTGRINEKLFF	TGTGCCACCCGATCCCCCACAGGGCGGATTAATGAAAAACTGTTTTTT
TRBD1	many	TRBV5-6	TRBJ2-1	CASSPTGARGNEQFF	TGTGCCAGCAGCCCGACAGGGGCGAGGGGCAATGAGCAGTTCTTC
TRBD2	-	TRBV12-3/TRBV12-4	TRBJ2-1	CTSRSTRTSGRAYEQFF	TGTACCAGCAGGTCAACCAGGACTAGCGGGAGGGCATATGAGCAGTTCTTC
-	-	TRBV6-1	TRBJ2-1	CTSRIQGHQFF	TGTACCAGCAGAATACAGGGTCATCAGTTCTTC
-	-	TRBV5-6	TRBJ1-2	CAGSLWTSSGGYTF	TGTGCCGGCAGCTTGTGGACCTCTTCGGGCGGCTACACGTTC
TRBD2	-	TRBV11-3	TRBJ2-1	CASSLLAVVNNEQFF	TGTGCCAGTAGCCTTCTAGCGGTGGTTAACAATGAGCAGTTCTTC
-	-	TRBV5-1	TRBJ2-7	CASSWDNSYEQYF	TGCGCCAGCAGCTGGGACAATTCCTACGAGCAGTACTTC
-	-	TRBV11-3	TRBJ2-3	CTSSLVSQDTQYF	TGTACCAGCAGTTTAGTCTCCCAAGATACGCAGTATTTT
-	-	TRBV5-6	TRBJ1-1	CASSLARDRDPFRIF	TGTGCCAGCAGCTTGGCGCGAGACAGAGACCCCTTCCGAATCTTT
TRBD1	-	TRBV4-2	TRBJ2-7	CANSLTGGRDEHYF	TGTGCCAACAGCCTGACAGGGGGTAGGGACGAGCACTACTTC
-	-	TRBV11-2	TRBJ2-7	CASSLDLRQPYERYF	TGTGCCAGCAGCTTAGATCTACGACAGCCTTACGAACGGTACTTC
-	-	TRBV4-2	TRBJ2-7	CASSHDNYEQYF	TGTGCCAGTAGCCACGACAACTACGAGCAGTACTTC
-	-	TRBV6-5	TRBJ2-1	CASSWLGVNKKFF	TGTGCCAGCAGTTGGTTGGGAGTCAATAAGAAGTTCTTC
-	-	TRBV6-6	TRBJ2-1	CACRPITGNKQFF	TGTGCCTGCAGGCCCATCACAGGGAATAAGCAGTTCTTC
-	-	TRBV13	TRBJ2-5	CASSITRGGIQYF	TGTGCCAGCAGTATAACTAGAGGAGGGATCCAGTACTTC
-	-	TRBV28	TRBJ2-4	CPSSLYPIAKNIQYF	TGTCCCAGCAGTTTATACCCAATAGCCAAAAACATTCAGTACTTC
TRBD2	-	TRBV5-1	TRBJ2-3	CASCTGGTDTQYF	TGTGCCAGCTGCACGGGAGGAACAGATACGCAGTATTTT
-	once	TRBV11-2	TRBJ2-7	CASSLVLGTFYRQYF	TGTGCCAGTAGCTTAGTCTTGGGCACCTTTTACAGGCAGTACTTC
-	-	TRBV19	TRBJ2-7	CSSSIVGPHNLYEQYF	TGTTCCAGTAGTATAGTTGGGCCTCATAACCTCTACGAGCAGTACTTC
TRBD1	-	TRBV4-2	TRBJ1-1	CASSLPDQGGAGNTEAFF	TGTGCCAGCAGCCTCCCGGACCAGGGGGGCGCGGGGAACACTGAAGCTTTCTTT
-	-	TRBV6-1	TRBJ2-3	CAGSEGLRDMQYF	TGTGCCGGCAGTGAAGGGTTGAGGGATATGCAGTATTTT
-	-	TRBV29-1	TRBJ2-5	CSVDFQTEAQYF	TGCAGCGTTGATTTCCAGACAGAGGCCCAGTACTTC
TRBD1	-	TRBV30	TRBJ2-1	CACNYRGLGNEQLF	TGTGCCTGCAACTACAGGGGCCTCGGCAATGAGCAGTTATTC
-	-	TRBV4-1	TRBJ2-5	CASSQDHRKETQYF	TGCGCCAGCAGCCAAGACCACAGAAAAGAGACCCAGTACTTC
TRBD1	-	TRBV12-3/TRBV12-4	TRBJ2-1	CAKSFGQGAKEQFF	TGTGCCAAGAGTTTCGGGCAGGGGGCTAAGGAGCAGTTCTTC
TRBD2	once	TRBV14	TRBJ2-5	CARSRWTCGRQETPYF	TGTGCCAGGAGCCGCTGGACTTGCGGGAGGCAAGAGACCCCGTACTTC
TRBD1	-	TRBV12-3/TRBV12-4	TRBJ1-1	CASSLTGGTETSF	TGTGCCAGCAGTTTAACAGGGGGGACTGAAACTTCCTTT
-	-	TRBV29-1	TRBJ1-2	CSTLGILYGYTF	TGCAGTACCCTAGGGATCCTCTATGGCTACACCTTC
-	-	TRBV20-1	TRBJ2-5	CNARGRDTLYQETQYF	TGCAATGCTAGAGGCCGGGACACCTTGTACCAAGAGACCCAGTACTTC
-	-	TRBV5-5	TRBJ1-6	CASSLSGNRVYNSPLHF	TGTGCCAGCAGCTTGAGCGGGAACAGGGTGTATAATTCACCTCTCCACTTT
-	-	TRBV19	TRBJ2-1	CPTWGRPYSEQFF	TGTCCTACATGGGGGAGGCCCTACAGTGAGCAGTTCTTC
-	-	TRBV12-3/TRBV12-4	TRBJ1-1	CASSSRAIAEAFF	TGTGCCAGCAGTTCCAGGGCTATCGCTGAAGCTTTCTTT
-	-	TRBV5-1	TRBJ2-1	CASSLASWRYNEQFF	TGCGCCAGCAGCTTGGCTAGCTGGAGGTACAATGAACAGTTCTTC
-	once	TRBV29-1	TRBJ1-1	CSVDGGGRVTEAFF	TGCAGCGTTGATGGGGGGGGGAGGGTAACTGAGGCTTTCTTT
-	many	TRBV29-1	TRBJ2-6	CSVRVSSSRANVLTF	TGCAGCGTGAGGGTCTCTAGTTCGAGGGCCAACGTCCTGACTTTC
-	-	TRBV20-1	TRBJ2-1	CSDRLAGRVSNEQFF	TGCAGTGATAGATTAGCCGGGAGAGTTTCAAATGAGCAGTTCTTC
-	-	TRBV14	TRBJ2-2	CASSRTVTNTREMFF	TGTGCCAGCAGCCGGACGGTTACGAACACCCGGGAGATGTTTTTT
-	-	TRBV12-3/TRBV12-4	TRBJ1-2	CASSFGGIPGYTF	TGTGCCAGCAGTTTCGGTGGCATACCCGGCTACACCTTC
-	many	TRBV12-3/TRBV12-4	TRBJ2-7	CTSSSWQQGGSYEQYF	TGTACCAGCAGTTCCTGGCAGCAGGGGGGCTCCTACGAGCAGTACTTC
TRBD1	many	TRBV29-1	TRBJ1-4	CSVETGTGYEKLFF	TGCAGCGTTGAAACTGGGACAGGGTATGAAAAACTGTTTTTT
-	-	TRBV24-1	TRBJ1-5	CDTQHDSSRPQHF	TGTGACACCCAACACGATAGCAGTCGGCCCCAGCATTTT
-	once	TRBV7-9	TRBJ1-2	CASSAQGRAVYGYIF	TGTGCCAGCAGTGCTCAGGGGAGGGCAGTCTATGGCTACATCTTC
-	-	TRBV12-3/TRBV12-4	TRBJ2-6	CASRQTGQGTIPGANVLTF	TGTGCCAGCAGGCAGACGGGGCAGGGGACCATCCCTGGGGCCAACGTCCTGACTTTC
-	-	TRBV6-2/TRBV6-3	TRBJ2-7	CASKGPTRDDQYF	TGTGCCAGTAAGGGACCCACCCGTGACGATCAGTACTTC